This T cell receptor beta chain originates from a study of blood T cells in healthy people across ages. There were healthy Caucasian individuals from Russia, aged roughly 6 to 90, serving as donors. From germline, CDR1 is SGHRS and CDR2 YFSETQ. Unmatched junction bases numbered 10, after V lost 3 bases and J lost 10 bases. This CDR3 region has 16 residues. In regard to this clonotype: No antigen is known for it.

A second PCR, run for roughly 7 to 11 cycles, used a sample-barcoded 5' primer plus a J-beta primer mix. With 12 random nucleotides, a template-switch adaptor tagged each individual cDNA molecule. Sequencing yielded, for each sample, at least 2.5 million paired-end reads carrying CDR3. Each CDR3 protein is one row after TCRdb ran MiXCR on the 5' RACE reads. This sample has about 640,000 distinct CDR3 sequences, with 40% to 45% found just once. Study outcomes and limitations: Diversity was higher, and naive CD4+ cells more numerous, in long-lived donors than in aged donors.

The chain employs TRBV5-1 and TRBJ2-1, with 13 positions matching TRBD2. Sequencing used blood. The source of this sequence is a man at least 80 years old in good health. CDR3 region: CASSWGGLAGVEEQFF. CDR3 sequence (DNA): TGCGCCAGCAGCTGGGGAGGACTAGCGGGAGTTGAGGAGCAGTTCTTC. Based on the CDR3 plus reference TRBV5-1 and TRBJ2-1, the full variable domain is KAGVTQTPRYLIKTRGQQVTLSCSPISGHRSVSWYQQTPGQGLQFLFEYFSETQRNKGNFPGRFSGRQFSNSRSEMNVSTLELGDSALYLCASSWGGLAGVEEQFFGPGTRLTVL.